Sequencing of this T cell receptor beta chain was carried out in a study of cytomegalovirus exposure and HLA in healthy donors. Healthy bone marrow donors made up the donors. Details on this clone: Its antigen remains unknown.

A multiplex PCR was run with 60 Vbeta primers and 13 Jbeta primers. Some clones are missing from TCRdb's copy, which holds only in-frame ones; the method was immunoSEQ multiplex PCR. Of more than 150,000 clones listed, roughly 80% are singletons. Study-wide results and caveats: For TCR beta chains, V- and J-gene trimming was later linked to a missense DCLRE1C variant. Reported findings show TCR beta sequences accurately forecast HLA-A and HLA-B alleles in most subjects. Certain sequence variants were highly shared and formed a cluster, and this cluster was likely a sequencing artifact.

Per the germline V gene, CDR1 is MNHNS and CDR2 is SASEGT. V lost 2 bases and J lost 4; bases outside the gene matches: 10. The length of the CDR3 is 16 residues. The TCR comes from a boy between 10 and 17 years old in good health and CMV-seronegative. Source material: PBMCs. This chain uses TRBV6-1 with TRBJ1-2, with 7 bases identical to TRBD1. The CDR3 sequence: CASSEPRQGVSYGYTF. Here the CDR3 DNA reads TGTGCCAGCAGTGAACCTCGGCAGGGGGTGAGCTATGGCTACACCTTC.